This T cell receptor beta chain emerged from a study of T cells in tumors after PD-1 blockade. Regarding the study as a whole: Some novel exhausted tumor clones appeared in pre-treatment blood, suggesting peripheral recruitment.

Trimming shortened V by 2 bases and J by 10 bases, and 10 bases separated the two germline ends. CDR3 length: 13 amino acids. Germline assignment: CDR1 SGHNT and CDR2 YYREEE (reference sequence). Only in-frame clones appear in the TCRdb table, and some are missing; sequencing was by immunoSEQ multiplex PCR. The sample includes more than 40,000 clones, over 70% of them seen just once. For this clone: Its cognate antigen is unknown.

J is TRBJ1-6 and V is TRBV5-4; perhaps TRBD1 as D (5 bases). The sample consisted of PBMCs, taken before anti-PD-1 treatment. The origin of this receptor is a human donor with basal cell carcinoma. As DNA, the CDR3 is TGTGCCAGCAGCTTACAAGGGGTCTCACCCCTCCACTTT. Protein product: CASSLQGVSPLHF.